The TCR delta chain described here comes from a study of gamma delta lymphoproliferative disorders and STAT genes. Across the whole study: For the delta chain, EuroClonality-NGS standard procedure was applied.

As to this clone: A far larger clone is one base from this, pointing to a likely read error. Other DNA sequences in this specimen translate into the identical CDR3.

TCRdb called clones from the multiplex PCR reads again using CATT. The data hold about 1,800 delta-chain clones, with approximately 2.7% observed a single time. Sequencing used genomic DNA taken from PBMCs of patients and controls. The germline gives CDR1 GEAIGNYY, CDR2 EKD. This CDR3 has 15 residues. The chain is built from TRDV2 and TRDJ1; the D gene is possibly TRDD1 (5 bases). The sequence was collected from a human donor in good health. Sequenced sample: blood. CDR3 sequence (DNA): TGTGCCTGTGACATAGGGAACAAATACACCGATAAGCTCATCTTT. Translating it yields CACDIGNKYTDKLIF.